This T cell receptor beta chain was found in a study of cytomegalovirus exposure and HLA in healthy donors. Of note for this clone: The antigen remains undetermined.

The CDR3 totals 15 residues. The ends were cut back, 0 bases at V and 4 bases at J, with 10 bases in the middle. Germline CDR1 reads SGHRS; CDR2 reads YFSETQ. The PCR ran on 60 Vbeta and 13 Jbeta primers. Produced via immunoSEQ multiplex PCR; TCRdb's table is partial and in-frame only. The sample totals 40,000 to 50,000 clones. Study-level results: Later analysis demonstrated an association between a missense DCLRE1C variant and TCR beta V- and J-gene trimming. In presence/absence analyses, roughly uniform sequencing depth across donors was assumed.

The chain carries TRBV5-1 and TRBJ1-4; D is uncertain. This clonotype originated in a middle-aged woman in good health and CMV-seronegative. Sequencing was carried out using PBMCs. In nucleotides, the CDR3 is TGCGCCAGCAGCTTGGCGGCAGGTCATAATGAAAAACTGTTTTTT. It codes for CASSLAAGHNEKLFF.